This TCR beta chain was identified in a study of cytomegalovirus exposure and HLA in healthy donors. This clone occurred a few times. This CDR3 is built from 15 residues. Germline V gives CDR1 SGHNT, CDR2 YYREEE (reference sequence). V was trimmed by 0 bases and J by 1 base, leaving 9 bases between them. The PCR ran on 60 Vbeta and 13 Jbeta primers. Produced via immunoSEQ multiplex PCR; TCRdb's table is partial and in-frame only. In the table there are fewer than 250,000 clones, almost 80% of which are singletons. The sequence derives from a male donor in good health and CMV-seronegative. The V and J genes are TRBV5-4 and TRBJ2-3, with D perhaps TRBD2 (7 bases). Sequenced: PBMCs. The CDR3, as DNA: TGTGCCAGCAGCTTGGGCGGGGGCGGCACAGATACGCAGTATTTT. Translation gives CASSLGGGGTDTQYF.